This TCR beta chain is from a study of CD8+ T cells in alopecia areata. Study-wide background: Patients received oral tofacitinib, 5 to 10 mg twice daily, for moderate-to-severe alopecia areata.

cDNA reverse transcribed from extracted RNA served as the sequencing template. Generated by immunoSEQ multiplex PCR, the TCRdb table keeps only in-frame clones and is missing some. The data show around 120,000 clones, with roughly two fifths seen just once and approximately 2.8% held by the top ten. Punch biopsies of lesional scalp, plus peripheral blood, were taken from alopecia areata patients. It was from PBMCs that CD4+ and CD8+ T cells were sorted. Points from the study as a whole: Normal scalp had lower clonality than lesional scalp, with alopecia totalis/universalis lesions showing this most strongly.

About this clone itself: Antigen unknown.

From germline, CDR1 is SQVTM and CDR2 ANQGSEA. There are 14 residues in the CDR3. Deletions cut 3 bases from V and 7 bases from J, with 19 bases between. This chain links TRBV29-1 with TRBJ2-7; TRBD1 is a possible D gene (6 bases). The receptor comes from a human donor with alopecia areata. Sequencing was carried out using CD4+ T cells sorted from blood. The CDR3 spells CSVDNVPEGEEQYF. The CDR3 DNA reads as TGCAGCGTTGATAATGTACCTGAGGGGGAAGAGCAGTACTTC.